A single sample gave rise to the 12 T cell receptor beta chains below, sequenced in a study of CD8 T cells in ankylosing spondylitis. TCRdb ran MiXCR on the 5' RACE reads and lists one entry per CDR3 protein. The table records roughly 130,000 distinct CDR3 sequences, roughly 7.3% of them present only once. Sequencing input: blood, either unsorted or a sorted T cell fraction (not recorded which). The receptors stem from a male donor with ankylosing spondylitis or in good health (not recorded which).

This clonotype was seen repeatedly, ten times or more. The chain's CDR3 is CASSRGLRNQPQHF. CDR3 DNA sequence: TGTGCCAGCTCTCGTGGGCTCCGCAATCAGCCCCAGCATTTT. The J gene is TRBJ1-5, the V gene TRBV6-1; D is uncertain. The ends were cut back, 8 bases at V and 2 bases at J, with 13 bases in the middle. Germline CDR1 and CDR2: MNHNS and SASEGT. There are 14 residues in the CDR3.

This chain uses TRBV5-1 with TRBJ2-7; 9 bases fit TRBD2. Germline V gene data show CDR1 as SGHRS and CDR2 as YFSETQ. Germline trimming cut 4 bases from V and 0 bases from J; bases unmatched to any gene: 5. The CDR3 extends over 15 amino acids. Here the CDR3 DNA reads TGCGCCAGCAGCCTTAGCGGGAGCACCTCCTACGAGCAGTACTTC. This codes for CASSLSGSTSYEQYF.

The chain uses TRBV6-2 or TRBV6-3 and TRBJ2-2, with 16 bases lining up with TRBD2. The length of the CDR3 is 18 residues. Germline V lookup: CDR1 MNHEY, CDR2 SVGEGT. Trimming removed 6 bases from V and 5 bases from J; junction bases left unmatched: 9. The CDR3 DNA follows: TGTGCCAGCAGAACCCCGGGACTAGCGGGGGGGAATACCGGGGAGCTGTTTTTT. Amino acids: CASRTPGLAGGNTGELFF.

This clonotype was detected many times. The J gene is TRBJ1-2, the V gene TRBV20-1; D perhaps matches TRBD1 (6 bases). CDR1 is DFQATT and CDR2 is SNEGSKA in the germline V gene (reference sequence). The CDR3 length is 13 residues. Trimming removed 1 base at V and 7 bases at J, with 13 bases between. The CDR3, as DNA: TGCAGTGCTAGAGCACTGCAGGGGTCTGGCTACACCTTC. This gives the protein CSARALQGSGYTF.

This clonotype was seen at least ten times. V and J are TRBV2 and TRBJ1-5; D not certain. CDR3 length: 15 amino acids. Germline-derived CDR1 and CDR2 are SNHLY and FYNNEI. V gave up 3 bases and J gave up 0 bases, with 9 bases separating them. Here the CDR3 DNA reads TGTGCCAGCAGTGATTCCGGGATTAGCAATCAGCCCCAGCATTTT. Protein: CASSDSGISNQPQHF.

The chain has TRBV19 and TRBJ1-4, with unresolved D. This CDR3 spans 17 amino acids. CDR1 and CDR2 from the germline V gene are LNHDA and SQIVND (reference sequence). The V end was cut by 3 bases, the J end by 4 bases, with 18 bases between. CDR3 amino acids: CASSIQLGRTFNEKLFF. The CDR3 DNA reads as TGTGCCAGTAGTATTCAACTTGGCAGGACTTTTAATGAAAAACTGTTTTTT.

V gene TRBV7-6 combines with J gene TRBJ1-4; unclear D gene. V was shortened by 6 bases and J by 0 bases, with 11 bases between the two germline ends. This CDR3 spans 15 amino acids. The germline gives CDR1 SGHVS, CDR2 FNYEAQ. This chain's CDR3 is CASSLSPATNEKLFF. CDR3 bases: TGTGCCAGCAGTCTAAGTCCAGCAACTAATGAAAAACTGTTTTTT.

This clonotype was recorded at least ten times. The CDR3, as DNA: TGTGCCAGCAGTTCACCCCCAGGGGAAGCTTTCTTT. It codes for CASSSPPGEAFF. The chain combines TRBV28 with TRBJ1-1; maybe TRBD1 (5 bases). The V end was cut by 4 bases, the J end by 8 bases, with 11 bases between. Germline V CDR1 and CDR2: MDHEN, SYDVKM. The CDR3 is 12 residues long. Based on the CDR3 plus reference TRBV28 and TRBJ1-1, the full variable domain is DVKVTQSSRYLVKRTGEKVFLECVQDMDHENMFWYRQDPGLGLRLIYFSYDVKMKEKGDIPEGYSVSREKKERFSLILESASTNQTSMYLCASSSPPGEAFFGQGTRLTVV.

This clonotype appeared many times. V usage is TRBV9 and J usage is TRBJ2-1; a possible D gene is TRBD2 (5 bases). CDR1 is SGDLS, CDR2 YYNGEE, per germline. This CDR3 region has 13 residues. Trimming took off 2 bases at V and 10 bases at J, with 13 bases between the two ends. The chain's CDR3 is CASSVGETTEQFF. The CDR3 DNA sequence: TGTGCCAGCAGCGTCGGGGAGACTACGGAGCAGTTCTTC.

This clonotype was seen ten or more times. The chain recombines TRBV10-3 with TRBJ1-1, with 8 bases matching TRBD1. V was clipped by 5 bases and J by 3 bases; unmatched bases: 5. CDR3 length: 14 residues. Germline CDR1 and CDR2: ENHRY and SYGVKD. For the CDR3, the DNA is TGTGCCATCAGTCCACCGGGACAGGACACTGAAGCTTTCTTT. Translated, it gives CAISPPGQDTEAFF.

This clonotype came up many times. The chain employs TRBV9 and TRBJ2-2; D perhaps matches TRBD1 (5 bases). The CDR3 has 14 amino acids. Per the germline V gene, CDR1 is SGDLS and CDR2 is YYNGEE. The V end was cut by 4 bases, the J end by 4 bases, with 11 bases between. CDR3 DNA sequence: TGTGCCAGCAGCCCTCGACAGAGCACCGGGGAGCTGTTTTTT. It yields the protein CASSPRQSTGELFF.

The sample holds many counts of this clonotype. This sequence joins TRBV6-5 and TRBJ1-1, with D perhaps TRBD1 (5 bases). The V gene lost 2 bases and the J gene lost 4 bases, with 11 bases spanning the gap. Germline V gene sequence: CDR1 MNHEY, CDR2 SVGAGI. The CDR3 has 14 residues. CDR3: CASSYPGAGTEAFF. CDR3 DNA sequence: TGTGCCAGCAGTTACCCCGGGGCGGGCACTGAAGCTTTCTTT.